The present T cell receptor beta chain was sequenced within a study of response to subunit inactivated influenza vaccine. One entry per CDR3 protein results from TCRdb running MiXCR on the RT-PCR reads. The sample records 150,000 to 200,000 distinct CDR3 sequences, approximately 12% being singletons. CDR3 length equals 15 residues. Germline CDR1 and CDR2: MGHRA and YSYEKL. The V end was cut by 4 bases, the J end by 3 bases, with 13 bases between. This clonotype has ten or more counts. The same sample was also used in a study of T cells expressing NK-cell markers. Per that paper: In generating TCR beta cDNA, 5'RACE template switching with UMIs was used. CD3+CD56+NKG2C+, CD3+CD56+NKG2C- and CD3+CD56-NKG2C+ T cells, once sorted, supplied the TCR beta repertoires. HCMV serostatus: most of the eight sequenced donors positive, one negative. Top CD8+ clonotypes included the dominant CD3+CD56+NKG2C+ clonotypes in several donors.

The clonotype comes from a middle-aged man who received an inactivated influenza vaccine. The rearrangement links TRBV4-1 to TRBJ2-1; D may be TRBD1 (5 bases). Sequenced here: CD8+ T cells sorted from PBMCs, sampled about 12 days after vaccination. CDR3 sequence reads: CASSRLDRYYNEQFF. For the CDR3, the DNA is TGCGCCAGCAGCCGCCTCGACAGATACTACAATGAGCAGTTCTTC.